Listed below are T cell receptor beta chains from one sample, sequenced in a study of memory CD8 T cells in hepatitis C reinfection. Sequencing was performed with immunoSEQ multiplex PCR; in TCRdb, only in-frame clones are kept and a portion is missing. The sample comprises 50,000 or so clones, over 85% of which are singletons, and less than 1.2% rests with the top ten. The specimen was naive CD8+ T cells sorted from blood. The receptors here all came from a man between 18 and 35 years old with hepatitis C virus infection. The CDR3 runs from the conserved cysteine through the conserved F or W. The D gene is left open where the match is weak. A clone size is listed for some rows: how often the clone was seen (once, few, many), or a class if it is expanded.

J: TRBJ2-1; size: -; V: TRBV15; D: -; DNA: TGTGCCACCAGCAGACGTAAGGGGGCGGGGTCCCCCAACAATGAGCAGTTCTTC; CDR3: CATSRRKGAGSPNNEQFF
J: TRBJ2-7; size: -; V: TRBV19; D: TRBD1; DNA: TGTGCCAGTAGTATTGGACAGGGAAGGGCCTACGAGCAGTACTTC; CDR3: CASSIGQGRAYEQYF
J: TRBJ1-5; size: -; V: TRBV6-1; D: -; DNA: TGTGCCAGCAGTGAAGGCGAGTATAGCAATCAGCCCCAGCATTTT; CDR3: CASSEGEYSNQPQHF
J: TRBJ2-7; size: -; V: TRBV7-8; D: -; DNA: TGTGCCAGCAGCGTGGGGACTTTCTACGAGCAGTACTTC; CDR3: CASSVGTFYEQYF
J: TRBJ2-3; size: -; V: TRBV15; D: TRBD1; DNA: TGTGCCACCAGCAGATCCAGGGGGCGTACAGATACGCAGTATTTT; CDR3: CATSRSRGRTDTQYF
J: TRBJ1-1; size: -; V: TRBV19; D: TRBD1; DNA: TGTGCCAGTAGTATGAGACAGGGGGGTCTGAACACTGAAGCTTTCTTT; CDR3: CASSMRQGGLNTEAFF
J: TRBJ1-3; size: -; V: TRBV7-8; D: -; DNA: TGTGCCAGCAGCTTCGACAGCTCAGGAAACACCATATATTTT; CDR3: CASSFDSSGNTIYF
J: TRBJ1-2; size: few; V: TRBV5-6; D: TRBD1; DNA: TGTGCCAGCAGCCTAACGGACAGGGCGGAATATGGCTACACCTTC; CDR3: CASSLTDRAEYGYTF
J: TRBJ1-1; size: -; V: TRBV7-9; D: TRBD1; DNA: TGTGCCAGCAGCACGCCGGGACAGGGGCTCGGCACTGAAGCTTTCTTT; CDR3: CASSTPGQGLGTEAFF
J: TRBJ2-1; size: -; V: TRBV9; D: TRBD1; DNA: TGTGCCAGCAGCGTAGAAATAGGACAGGGGGTCGATGAGCAGTTCTTC; CDR3: CASSVEIGQGVDEQFF
J: TRBJ1-4; size: -; V: TRBV7-6; D: -; DNA: TGTGCCAGCAGCTCCAATTTCGGACAGAGTGCAACTAATGAAAAACTGTTTTTT; CDR3: CASSSNFGQSATNEKLFF
J: TRBJ2-1; size: -; V: TRBV28; D: TRBD2; DNA: TGTGCCAGCAGACCTATAGCGGGAGGTTACAATGAGCAGTTCTTC; CDR3: CASRPIAGGYNEQFF
J: TRBJ2-3; size: -; V: TRBV13; D: -; DNA: TGTGCCAGCAGCTTGGCGGGACCTAGCACAGATACGCAGTATTTT; CDR3: CASSLAGPSTDTQYF
J: TRBJ2-1; size: -; V: TRBV29-1; D: TRBD2; DNA: TGCAGCGTTGGTGGACTAGCCCTCAATGAGCAGTTCTTC; CDR3: CSVGGLALNEQFF
J: TRBJ2-2; size: -; V: TRBV27; D: TRBD2; DNA: TGTGCCAGCAGTCCAGGACTAGCGGGAGTTCACGGGGAGCTGTTTTTT; CDR3: CASSPGLAGVHGELFF
J: TRBJ2-2; size: -; V: TRBV9; D: -; DNA: TGTGCCAGCAGCCCCAGCGGTGGTGGCGGGGAGCTGTTTTTT; CDR3: CASSPSGGGGELFF
J: TRBJ2-1; size: -; V: TRBV19; D: TRBD2; DNA: TGTGCCAGTAGTATAATCCTAGCGGGGTCCAATGAGCAGTTCTTC; CDR3: CASSIILAGSNEQFF
J: TRBJ1-6; size: few; V: TRBV19; D: TRBD1; DNA: TGTGCCAGTAGGGAGCCGGGACAGGGGAGAGATAATTCACCCCTCCACTTT; CDR3: CASREPGQGRDNSPLHF
J: TRBJ2-1; size: -; V: TRBV7-9; D: TRBD1; DNA: TGTGCCAGCAGCTTAGGACAGGGCTATGTCAATGAGCAGTTCTTC; CDR3: CASSLGQGYVNEQFF
J: TRBJ1-1; size: -; V: TRBV5-6; D: TRBD1; DNA: TGTGCCAGCAGCTTGCCCGGAGGGGGCATGAACACTGAAGCTTTCTTT; CDR3: CASSLPGGGMNTEAFF
J: TRBJ1-1; size: -; V: TRBV29-1; D: -; DNA: TGCAGCGTTGTCTCAGGGTGGAACACTGAAGCTTTCTTT; CDR3: CSVVSGWNTEAFF
J: TRBJ2-5; size: -; V: TRBV6-5; D: TRBD1; DNA: TGTGCCACGCAGAGAAACAGGGGGAAAGAGACCCAGTACTTC; CDR3: CATQRNRGKETQYF
J: TRBJ2-1; size: -; V: TRBV6-5; D: TRBD2; DNA: TGTGCCAGCAGTTGGGGACTAGCAAATGAGCAGTTCTTC; CDR3: CASSWGLANEQFF
J: TRBJ1-5; size: -; V: TRBV19; D: TRBD1; DNA: TGTGCCAGTAGTATCGGGCAGGGGGTTGGGCAGCCCCAGCATTTT; CDR3: CASSIGQGVGQPQHF
J: TRBJ2-3; size: -; V: TRBV7-6; D: -; DNA: TGTGCCAGCAGCCCACAGGAGTACACAGATACGCAGTATTTT; CDR3: CASSPQEYTDTQYF
J: TRBJ2-5; size: -; V: TRBV5-4; D: TRBD1; DNA: TGTGCCAGCAGTCCACCGGGACAGGGGGCGGAGACCCAGTACTTC; CDR3: CASSPPGQGAETQYF
J: TRBJ2-5; size: -; V: TRBV7-8; D: TRBD2; DNA: TGTGCCAGCAGCTTAGCGATTAGCGGGATTTCCCAAGAGACCCAGTACTTC; CDR3: CASSLAISGISQETQYF
J: TRBJ1-2; size: -; V: TRBV6-5; D: -; DNA: TGTGCCAGCAGTTACGGCGCTCGGGGTGGCTACACCTTC; CDR3: CASSYGARGGYTF
J: TRBJ1-1; size: -; V: TRBV9; D: -; DNA: TGTGCCAGCAGCGGTGGAGGGGGAGGGAGCTCCGAAGCTTTCTTT; CDR3: CASSGGGGGSSEAFF
J: TRBJ2-3; size: -; V: TRBV30; D: TRBD2; DNA: TGTGCCTGGGACTCCGGGGGGGCCGGAGATACGCAGTATTTT; CDR3: CAWDSGGAGDTQYF
J: TRBJ1-1; size: -; V: TRBV6-1; D: -; DNA: TGTGCCAGCAGCCCCAGGGTCAGCGCTGAAGCTTTCTTT; CDR3: CASSPRVSAEAFF
J: TRBJ2-4; size: -; V: TRBV10-2; D: TRBD2; DNA: TGCGCCAGCAGTGCAACGTCTAGCGGGGGGATCAAAAACATTCAGTACTTC; CDR3: CASSATSSGGIKNIQYF
J: TRBJ2-3; size: -; V: TRBV6-5; D: TRBD2; DNA: TGTGCCAGCAGTCTAGCGGGAGGGACAGATACGCAGTATTTT; CDR3: CASSLAGGTDTQYF
J: TRBJ1-6; size: -; V: TRBV6-6; D: TRBD1; DNA: TGTGCCAGCAGTTACGGGGGACAGGGGGTGAATTCACCCCTCCACTTT; CDR3: CASSYGGQGVNSPLHF
J: TRBJ2-5; size: -; V: TRBV2; D: -; DNA: TGTGCCAGCAGCGCCGGGACATTCCGTGGAGGAGAGACCCAGTACTTC; CDR3: CASSAGTFRGGETQYF
J: TRBJ2-1; size: -; V: TRBV13; D: -; DNA: TGTGCCAGCAGCCGCGGGTCTCGCTCCTACAATGAGCAGTTCTTC; CDR3: CASSRGSRSYNEQFF
J: TRBJ2-3; size: -; V: TRBV7-3; D: TRBD2; DNA: TGTGCCAGCAGCTTATCTGCTAGCGGGAGAGTAGATACGCAGTATTTT; CDR3: CASSLSASGRVDTQYF
J: TRBJ2-7; size: -; V: TRBV28; D: TRBD2; DNA: TGTGCCAGCAAAGGGTTTGAGGGACTAGCGGGAGCCTTCTCCTACGAGCAGTACTTC; CDR3: CASKGFEGLAGAFSYEQYF
J: TRBJ2-1; size: -; V: TRBV29-1; D: TRBD1; DNA: TGCAGCCCTGGGACAGTCTACAATGAGCAGTTCTTC; CDR3: CSPGTVYNEQFF
J: TRBJ1-3; size: -; V: TRBV11-2; D: -; DNA: TGTGCCAGCAGCGATACAGGGACGGGAGGAAACACCATATATTTT; CDR3: CASSDTGTGGNTIYF
J: TRBJ2-7; size: once; V: TRBV4-1; D: TRBD2; DNA: TGCGCCAGCAGCCCAGCCCCGGCTAGCGGATTCTACGAGCAGTACTTC; CDR3: CASSPAPASGFYEQYF
J: TRBJ1-1; size: -; V: TRBV6-5; D: -; DNA: TGTGCCAGCAGTTTTACAGAGAACACTGAAGCTTTCTTT; CDR3: CASSFTENTEAFF
J: TRBJ2-3; size: -; V: TRBV15; D: -; DNA: TGTGCCACCAGCAGGAGGGCCCCGCTTGCGACAGATACGCAGTATTTT; CDR3: CATSRRAPLATDTQYF
J: TRBJ1-6; size: -; V: TRBV4-1; D: -; DNA: TGCGCCAGCAGCCACTCAGGGGTGAGTTCACCCCTCCACTTT; CDR3: CASSHSGVSSPLHF
J: TRBJ1-2; size: -; V: TRBV29-1; D: -; DNA: TGCAGCGTTGAGGGGGCCGGGGGGGAACCGGGCTACACCTTC; CDR3: CSVEGAGGEPGYTF
J: TRBJ2-5; size: -; V: TRBV10-3; D: TRBD2; DNA: TGTGCCATCAGTGAAGGACTAGCGGGGGTTCGGGAGACCCAGTACTTC; CDR3: CAISEGLAGVRETQYF
J: TRBJ2-1; size: -; V: TRBV27; D: TRBD1; DNA: TGTGCCAGCAGTTGGGACAGATACAATGAGCAGTTCTTC; CDR3: CASSWDRYNEQFF
J: TRBJ2-2; size: -; V: TRBV28; D: TRBD1; DNA: TGTGCCAGCAGTGCCGAGGGGACAGTTAACACCGGGGAGCTGTTTTTT; CDR3: CASSAEGTVNTGELFF
J: TRBJ2-7; size: -; V: TRBV9; D: -; DNA: TGTGCCAGCTCAGGAGGGGGGGGCGAGCAGTACTTC; CDR3: CASSGGGGEQYF
J: TRBJ1-1; size: few; V: TRBV30; D: -; DNA: TGTGCCTGGAGTACCGATACAGGGTTTGGTAGCACTGAAGCTTTCTTT; CDR3: CAWSTDTGFGSTEAFF
J: TRBJ2-1; size: once; V: TRBV27; D: TRBD2; DNA: TGTGCCAGCAGTTTAGTCACAGCGGGAGCTTACGAGCAGTTCTTC; CDR3: CASSLVTAGAYEQFF
J: TRBJ2-1; size: -; V: TRBV7-2; D: -; DNA: TGTGCCAGCGACGTAGGGGTCAATGAGCAGTTCTTC; CDR3: CASDVGVNEQFF
J: TRBJ1-4; size: -; V: TRBV28; D: TRBD1; DNA: TGTGCCAGCAGTTTCGTGGGCAGGGGGGCGCTTGGCGAAAAACTGTTTTTT; CDR3: CASSFVGRGALGEKLFF
J: TRBJ1-6; size: -; V: TRBV4-1; D: -; DNA: TGCGCCAGCAGCCACCCGGGGGGGTGGGGGGATAGCTCACCCCTCCACTTT; CDR3: CASSHPGGWGDSSPLHF
J: TRBJ2-7; size: -; V: TRBV28; D: TRBD2; DNA: TGTGCCAGCAGTTCCAGGACTAGCGGCTACGAGCAGTACTTC; CDR3: CASSSRTSGYEQYF
J: TRBJ2-2; size: -; V: TRBV6-5; D: -; DNA: TGTGCCAGCAGCTCCAGTGGTACCGGGGAGCTGTTTTTT; CDR3: CASSSSGTGELFF
J: TRBJ2-2; size: -; V: TRBV10-1; D: -; DNA: TGCGCCAGCAGCCACAGGGAAAACACCGGGGAGCTGTTTTTT; CDR3: CASSHRENTGELFF
J: TRBJ2-1; size: -; V: TRBV2; D: TRBD1; DNA: TGTGCCAGCAGTCAGACAGGGAACATTATATCCTACAATGAGCAGTTCTTC; CDR3: CASSQTGNIISYNEQFF
J: TRBJ2-1; size: -; V: TRBV19; D: TRBD1; DNA: TGTGCCAGTAGTATCCTCGGGACAGCGAATGAGCAGTTCTTC; CDR3: CASSILGTANEQFF